This TCR beta chain is from a study of T cells in Graves' hyperthyroidism and ophthalmopathy. Stable Graves' hyperthyroidism meant no ophthalmopathy progression within 18 months. Patients were excluded for uncontrolled infection, other autoimmune disease, pregnancy or lactation. The CDR3 regions of TCR beta were amplified from RNA transcripts. First-round RT-PCR targeting the TCR CDR3 was performed with the HTBI primer set. From the multiplex PCR reads, TCRdb called clonotypes with MiXCR, one entry per CDR3 protein. The table has around 300,000 distinct CDR3 sequences, approximately 15% seen once. The study's findings and limits: Researchers report that a 13 V-J model separated ophthalmopathy from stable hyperthyroidism.

This clonotype has ten or more counts. The antigen is undetermined. The germline gives CDR1 MDHEN, CDR2 SYDVKM. There are 14 residues in the CDR3. Trimming cost V 2 bases and J 2 bases, with 10 bases left between them. This sequence was found in a woman aged 40 to 49 with Graves' hyperthyroidism. The chain uses TRBV28 and TRBJ2-7; D is undetermined. Material for sequencing was blood. Here the CDR3 reads CASSLHVSTYEQYF. CDR3 nucleotides: TGTGCCAGCAGTTTACACGTCTCCACCTACGAGCAGTACTTC.